Below are 20 T cell receptor beta chains sequenced from a single sample in a study of blood T cell repertoires in COVID-19. Clones were read by immunoSEQ multiplex PCR, and TCRdb kept only the in-frame ones, dropping some. Altogether about 76,000 clones are present, about 84% being singletons, with the ten largest covering roughly a sixth. The material sequenced was peripheral blood. The origin of the receptors is a human donor in a cohort sampled during active COVID-19.

In this sample, this clone turned up a few times. The chain employs TRBV6-2 or TRBV6-3 and TRBJ2-2; a weak D match, TRBD2 (5 bases). V gave up 7 bases and J gave up 7 bases, with 13 bases separating them. Per the germline V gene, CDR1 is MNHEY and CDR2 is SVGEGT. This CDR3 has 13 residues. CDR3 DNA sequence: TGTGCCAGCATCCCAGTCGCGGGCGGGGAGCTGTTTTTT. Its translation: CASIPVAGGELFF.

This clone was counted a few times. The chain combines TRBV5-1 with TRBJ2-1, with a possible D match to TRBD2 (6 bases). The length of the CDR3 is 16 residues. CDR1 and CDR2 from the germline V gene are SGHRS and YFSETQ. V lost 0 bases to trimming and J lost 1 base, with 11 bases between them. The CDR3 DNA reads as TGCGCCAGCAGCTTGGGCCCTCGGGGGTCCTACAATGAGCAGTTCTTC. It specifies CASSLGPRGSYNEQFF. Variable domain in full (rest from reference TRBV5-1 and TRBJ2-1): KAGVTQTPRYLIKTRGQQVTLSCSPISGHRSVSWYQQTPGQGLQFLFEYFSETQRNKGNFPGRFSGRQFSNSRSEMNVSTLELGDSALYLCASSLGPRGSYNEQFFGPGTRLTVL.

The V call is TRBV29-1, the J call TRBJ1-1; TRBD1 is a possible D gene (6 bases). The germline V gene encodes CDR1 SQVTM and CDR2 ANQGSEA. The CDR3 has 12 residues. The V gene lost 4 bases and the J gene lost 5 bases, with 11 bases spanning the gap. CDR3 protein: CSVATGGTEAFF. As DNA, the CDR3 is TGCAGCGTTGCGACAGGAGGTACTGAAGCTTTCTTT.

In its sample, this clone was seen once. This chain uses TRBV28 with TRBJ2-1, with TRBD2 matching over 10 bases. V gave up 4 bases and J gave up 0 bases; unmatched junction bases: 3. The CDR3 contains 16 residues. Germline V gene data show CDR1 as MDHEN and CDR2 as SYDVKM. The CDR3 region has the DNA TGTGCCAGCAGTTCCATAGCGGGAGGCTCCTACAATGAGCAGTTCTTC. It encodes CASSSIAGGSYNEQFF.

In this sample, this clone turned up a few times. This chain uses TRBV5-5 with TRBJ1-2; D is unresolved. The CDR3 has 13 residues. Trimming left V 1 base short and J 4 bases short, with 8 bases between. Germline CDR1 and CDR2: SGHKS and YYEKEE (reference sequence). The chain's CDR3 is CASSLSPGYGYTF. CDR3 nucleotide sequence: TGTGCCAGCAGCTTGTCGCCAGGCTATGGCTACACCTTC.

The rearrangement joins TRBV6-5 to TRBJ2-4, with D possibly TRBD2 on 6 matching bases. The germline V and J ends were trimmed by 8 bases and 9 bases, with 17 bases remaining between them. Looked up from germline, CDR1 is MNHEY and CDR2 is SVGAGI. This CDR3 is 13 amino acids long. The CDR3 region has the DNA TGTGCCAGCGCTATAGACTGGAGGGGCATTCAGTACTTC. It codes for CASAIDWRGIQYF.

This clone was counted only a few times. This chain uses TRBV28 with TRBJ2-3; TRBD2 aligns across 8 bases. The CDR3 contains 15 residues. Germline V lookup: CDR1 MDHEN, CDR2 SYDVKM. J was trimmed by 4 bases and V by 7 bases; bases with no gene match: 10. The CDR3 spells CASIPRLAGADTQYF. The DNA of the CDR3 is TGTGCCAGCATCCCGAGGCTAGCGGGTGCAGATACGCAGTATTTT.

The chain carries TRBV6-1 and TRBJ2-1, with a weak D call TRBD2 (6 bases). Per the germline V gene, CDR1 is MNHNS and CDR2 is SASEGT. The CDR3 runs to 15 residues. V lost 2 bases and J 7 bases, leaving 15 bases between the germline ends. CDR3 region: CASSEKTAGRNEQFF. The CDR3 DNA sequence: TGTGCCAGCAGTGAAAAAACGGCAGGGAGGAATGAGCAGTTCTTC.

The chain links TRBV5-4 to TRBJ2-3; TRBD2 might be the D (5 bases). The CDR3 runs to 14 residues. Trimming left V 1 base short and J 3 bases short, with 9 bases between. The germline V gene encodes CDR1 SGHNT and CDR2 YYREEE (reference sequence). The CDR3 spells CASSLTSRTDTQYF. The CDR3 nucleotides read TGTGCCAGCAGCTTGACTAGTCGTACAGATACGCAGTATTTT. Together with reference TRBV5-4 and TRBJ2-3, the CDR3 gives the full variable domain: ETGVTQSPTHLIKTRGQQVTLRCSSQSGHNTVSWYQQALGQGPQFIFQYYREEENGRGNFPPRFSGLQFPNYSSELNVNALELDDSALYLCASSLTSRTDTQYFGPGTRLTVL.

This chain links TRBV6-5 with TRBJ2-5, with unresolved D. The germline CDR1 and CDR2 sequences are MNHEY and SVGAGI. The CDR3 sequence is 14 residues long. V lost 5 bases to trimming and J lost 1 base, with 11 bases between them. CDR3 loop: CASSPLVAQETQYF. The DNA for the CDR3 is TGTGCCAGCAGTCCGCTTGTGGCCCAAGAGACCCAGTACTTC.

V and J are TRBV5-1 and TRBJ2-1; D possibly corresponds to TRBD2 (5 bases). Looked up from germline, CDR1 is SGHRS and CDR2 is YFSETQ. Trimming stripped 2 bases from V and 7 bases from J, with 10 bases between. The CDR3 extends over 13 amino acids. Here the CDR3 reads CASSLGSWNEQFF. In DNA, the CDR3 is TGCGCCAGCAGCTTAGGGAGTTGGAATGAGCAGTTCTTC.

The rearrangement uses TRBV5-1 and TRBJ1-2, with D hard to call. V was pared by 4 bases and J by 1 base, with 14 bases between. This CDR3 comprises 15 residues. Germline V lookup: CDR1 SGHRS, CDR2 YFSETQ. This CDR3 reads CASSPVAGVNYGYTF. CDR3 DNA: TGCGCCAGCAGCCCCGTAGCGGGAGTTAACTATGGCTACACCTTC.

The genes are TRBV6-6 and TRBJ2-3, with D uncertain. CDR3 length equals 19 residues. From germline, CDR1 is MNHNY and CDR2 SVGAGI (reference sequence). Trimming stripped 6 bases from V and 3 bases from J, with 28 bases between. The CDR3 loop reads CASSRSDPTTPRKTDTQYF. The CDR3 coding sequence is TGTGCCAGCAGCCGATCAGACCCAACTACCCCGCGAAAGACAGATACGCAGTATTTT.

In DNA, the CDR3 is TGTGCCACCAGCAAAAGCACAGGGGGCGGATGGTACGAGCAGTACTTC. Its translation: CATSKSTGGGWYEQYF. This sequence joins TRBV15 and TRBJ2-7; TRBD1 agrees at 9 bases. The V gene end was trimmed by 4 bases and the J gene end by 4 bases; junction bases not matched to a gene: 11. The CDR3 sequence is 16 residues long. Germline-derived CDR1 and CDR2 are LNHNV and YYDKDF (reference sequence). Supplemented by reference TRBV15 and TRBJ2-7, the full variable domain reads DAMVIQNPRYQVTQFGKPVTLSCSQTLNHNVMYWYQQKSSQAPKLLFHYYDKDFNNEADTPDNFQSRRPNTSFCFLDIRSPGLGDTAMYLCATSKSTGGGWYEQYFGPGTRLTVT.

This chain connects TRBV4-1 to TRBJ1-1; possibly TRBD1 for D (6 bases). Germline V gene lookup returns CDR1 MGHRA and CDR2 YSYEKL. The V gene lost 4 bases and the J gene lost 3 bases, with 15 bases spanning the gap. The length of the CDR3 is 15 residues. The CDR3 DNA sequence: TGCGCCAGCAGCCCCAGACAGGACGCCCACACTGAAGCTTTCTTT. Its protein product is CASSPRQDAHTEAFF.

This clone has only a few counts. The chain employs TRBV13 and TRBJ1-3; D may be TRBD1 (5 bases). The CDR3 is 16 residues long. CDR1 and CDR2 from the germline V gene are PRHDT and FYEKMQ (reference sequence). V dropped 3 bases and J dropped 0 bases, with 12 bases sitting between them. The CDR3 DNA sequence: TGTGCCAGCAGCTTGACGGGGGAGAGCTCTGGAAACACCATATATTTT. Translation: CASSLTGESSGNTIYF.

The chain employs TRBV29-1 and TRBJ1-6; no reliable D call. CDR3 length equals 14 residues. From germline, CDR1 is SQVTM and CDR2 ANQGSEA. V lost 4 bases and J lost 5, with 12 bases in between. This chain's CDR3 is CSVGEGRDNSPLHF. The CDR3 bases are TGCAGCGTTGGCGAGGGAAGGGATAATTCACCCCTCCACTTT.

The CDR3 coding sequence is TGTGCCAGCAGTTTACCAGGGAATTTCTACGAGCAGTACTTC. Translation gives CASSLPGNFYEQYF. The gene calls are TRBV25-1 and TRBJ2-7, with TRBD1 as a possible D gene (5 bases). Looked up from germline, CDR1 is MGHDK and CDR2 is SYGVNS. V lost 5 bases and J lost 3, with 14 bases in between. The CDR3 length is 14 residues.

This clone was counted between two and nine times. V and J are TRBV4-2 and TRBJ2-7; TRBD2 agrees at 8 bases. This CDR3 is 21 amino acids long. Germline lookup yields CDR1 LGHNA and CDR2 YNFKEQ. V lost 1 base to trimming and J lost 0 bases; unmatched junction nucleotides: 20. The CDR3 reads CASSQAGPGARLAKDSYEQYF. CDR3 sequence (DNA): TGTGCCAGCAGCCAAGCCGGTCCAGGGGCGAGACTAGCGAAAGACTCCTACGAGCAGTACTTC.

This chain links TRBV30 with TRBJ2-3; D unclear. The V end lost 2 bases, the J end lost 2 bases, and 14 bases lay between the germline ends. Germline V lookup: CDR1 GTSNPN, CDR2 SVGIG (reference sequence). CDR3 length: 15 residues. CDR3 nucleotides: TGTGCCTGGAGTCGACACGGATTTAACACAGATACGCAGTATTTT. Protein sequence: CAWSRHGFNTDTQYF.